Sequencing of this T cell receptor beta chain was carried out in a study of shared clonotypes between healthy human individuals. In this sample, this clone turned up once. As yet, its antigen is unknown. General study points: Sorted-subset sequencing was shown by rarefaction to be incomplete despite large depth.

Deep-level settings were used for running the assay. Only in-frame clones appear in the TCRdb table, and some are missing; sequencing was by immunoSEQ multiplex PCR. The sample has some 800,000 clones, about 91% seen once. The V gene lost 2 bases and the J gene lost 5 bases, with 12 bases spanning the gap. This CDR3 is 14 amino acids long. Germline V gene sequence: CDR1 MRHNA, CDR2 SNTAGT. In the naive CD8 group, cells lacked CD45RO and were positively selected for CCR7, so terminally differentiated effector memory CD45RA+ cells were left out. This sequence was found in a man aged 25-45 years in good health. This rearrangement joins TRBV6-4 to TRBJ2-5; a possible D gene is TRBD2 (5 bases). The sample comprised naive CD8+ T cells sorted from blood. This CDR3 is CASSDHRWRETQYF. In DNA form, the CDR3 reads TGTGCCAGCAGTGACCATAGGTGGAGGGAGACCCAGTACTTC.